One and the same sample provided the 30 T cell receptor beta chains below, sequenced in a study of Ad26.COV2.S vaccination and SARS-CoV-2 variants. Using immunoSEQ multiplex PCR, the repertoire was profiled, and TCRdb retains in-frame clones only, with some absent. The sample has a few hundred thousand clones, approximately 88% seen once. Documented treatment: about 20 received Ad26.COV2.S at low or high dose, single or two shots; 5 received placebo; per-sample allocation not given. Samples came from day 63 after the first vaccine or placebo injection. This material consisted of peripheral blood, taken in a trial of Ad26.COV2.S vaccine versus placebo. These receptor sequences come from a person between 18 and 65 years old who received the Ad26.COV2.S COVID-19 vaccine or a placebo.

V gene TRBV2 combines with J gene TRBJ1-1, with D possibly matching TRBD1 (6 bases). The V gene lost 8 bases and the J gene lost 2 bases, with 24 bases spanning the gap. This CDR3 has 17 amino acids. Germline V gene lookup returns CDR1 SNHLY and CDR2 FYNNEI. CDR3 nucleotide sequence: TGTGCCAGCGACGAGAAAGTGGACAGCTATGATAACACTGAAGCTTTCTTT. Its protein product is CASDEKVDSYDNTEAFF.

The J gene is TRBJ1-2, the V gene TRBV5-8; 7 positions match TRBD1. V lost 5 bases, J lost 8 bases, and 9 bases stayed unmatched. The CDR3 is 13 amino acids. Germline CDR1 is SGHTS and CDR2 is YDEGEE. The CDR3 protein is CASSFRQGHGYTF. CDR3 nucleotide sequence: TGTGCCAGCAGTTTTCGACAGGGCCACGGCTACACCTTC.

This chain connects TRBV7-3 to TRBJ1-1; D is ambiguous. V was clipped by 5 bases and J by 1 base, with 14 bases between them. This CDR3 spans 15 amino acids. Germline assignment: CDR1 SGHTA and CDR2 FQGTGA. The DNA of the CDR3 is TGTGCCAGCAGCCTCCTAGGCGTCGGGAACACTGAAGCTTTCTTT. It translates to CASSLLGVGNTEAFF. The full variable domain, in which reference TRBV7-3 and TRBJ1-1 provide the parts outside the CDR3, is GAGVSQTPSNKVTEKGKYVELRCDPISGHTALYWYRQSLGQGPEFLIYFQGTGAADDSGLPNDRFFAVRPEGSVSTLKIQRTERGDSAVYLCASSLLGVGNTEAFFGQGTRLTVV.

The chain uses TRBV6-5 and TRBJ1-2; perhaps TRBD1 as D (5 bases). Germline V CDR1 and CDR2: MNHEY, SVGAGI. V was pared by 6 bases and J by 5 bases, with 16 bases between. The CDR3 is made up of 14 amino acids. CDR3 protein: CASSPTGTRYGYTF. CDR3 bases: TGTGCCAGCAGCCCCACCGGGACCCGATATGGCTACACCTTC.

The gene calls are TRBV6-2 or TRBV6-3 and TRBJ1-2; D perhaps matches TRBD1 (6 bases). Germline CDR1 and CDR2: MNHEY and SVGEGT. The length of the CDR3 is 15 residues. V was trimmed by 2 bases and J by 4 bases, leaving 14 bases between them. The CDR3 loop reads CASSYGGGHRYGYTF. The DNA for the CDR3 is TGTGCCAGCAGTTACGGGGGGGGGCACCGCTATGGCTACACCTTC.

Comments on this clone: The missing conserved phenylalanine or tryptophan at the end of this CDR3 makes a read error likely. The DNA is left out, because the CDR3 cannot be placed on it with certainty; the CDR3 is given as TCRdb lists it. The V gene is TRBV7-9, the J gene TRBJ1-2; TRBD1 reflects the table's D call only, with no check against the DNA. CDR1 and CDR2 (germline): SEHNR, FQNEAQ (reference sequence). The CDR3 is 11 residues long, ends included. The CDR3 loop reads CASSFPFFDRP.

CDR3: CASRKRGQGGYGYTF. The CDR3 DNA sequence: TGTGCCAGCAGAAAAAGGGGACAGGGTGGATATGGCTACACCTTC. This chain links TRBV6-5 with TRBJ1-2, with 9 nucleotides matching TRBD1. The V gene end was trimmed by 6 bases and the J gene end by 5 bases; junction bases not matched to a gene: 10. The CDR3 has 15 residues. Germline CDR1 MNHEY, CDR2 SVGAGI.

The chain is built from TRBV11-1 and TRBJ2-3; no definite D call. The V end lost 6 bases, the J end lost 0 bases, and 16 bases lay between the germline ends. Germline V CDR1 and CDR2: SGHAT, FQDESV (reference sequence). CDR3 size: 16 residues. CDR3 region: CASRPTYQTSTDTQYF. The CDR3 DNA follows: TGTGCCAGCAGACCAACTTACCAGACTAGCACAGATACGCAGTATTTT. Drawing the rest from reference TRBV11-1 and TRBJ2-3, the complete variable domain is EAEVAQSPRYKITEKSQAVAFWCDPISGHATLYWYRQILGQGPELLVQFQDESVVDDSQLPKDRFSAERLKGVDSTLKIQPAELGDSAMYLCASRPTYQTSTDTQYFGPGTRLTVL.

The chain combines TRBV27 with TRBJ2-3; D might be TRBD1 (5 bases). Germline loops: CDR1 MNHEY, CDR2 SMNVEV (reference sequence). The length of the CDR3 is 15 residues. Trimming pared 4 bases from V and 4 bases from J, leaving 15 bases between. The CDR3 region is CASSSSPGAADTQYF. The DNA of the CDR3 is TGTGCCAGCAGTTCCAGCCCTGGGGCGGCAGATACGCAGTATTTT.

This clone has a handful of counts. The rearrangement links TRBV5-1 to TRBJ2-7; TRBD1 agrees at 8 bases. V dropped 0 bases and J dropped 3; count of bases not matched to a gene: 5. The germline V gene encodes CDR1 SGHRS and CDR2 YFSETQ. This CDR3 contains 15 residues. The CDR3 DNA is TGCGCCAGCAGCTTGGACAGGGGGGCGCTCTACGAGCAGTACTTC. The encoded protein is CASSLDRGALYEQYF.

The J gene is TRBJ1-1, the V gene TRBV7-2; weak D call: TRBD1 (5 bases). CDR1 and CDR2 (germline): SGHTA, FQGNSA. Between the trimmed V and J ends, which lost 5 bases and 1 base, there was a span of 14 bases. This CDR3 is built from 15 residues. The CDR3 sequence is CASSPTGGRNTEAFF. CDR3 nucleotides: TGTGCCAGCAGCCCTACCGGGGGACGGAACACTGAAGCTTTCTTT.

The CDR3 is CASSRRLAGEAGELFF. DNA for the CDR3: TGTGCCAGCAGCCGAAGACTAGCGGGGGAAGCCGGGGAGCTGTTTTTT. J is TRBJ2-2 and V is TRBV3-1 (or the pseudogene TRBV3-2); 12 bases map to TRBD2. V shed 4 bases and J 6 bases; nucleotides not matched to a gene: 6. Germline V gene data show CDR1 as LGHDT and CDR2 as YNNKEL (reference sequence). The CDR3 covers 16 residues.

For the CDR3, the DNA is TGTGCCAGCAGCTTAACGGGCCGGTCGTCCGGAAACACCATATATTTT. It encodes CASSLTGRSSGNTIYF. This chain links TRBV7-6 with TRBJ1-3; D gene ambiguous. This CDR3 region has 16 residues. Germline loops: CDR1 SGHVS, CDR2 FNYEAQ. V was trimmed by 2 bases and J by 4 bases, leaving 15 bases between them.

The CDR3 coding sequence is TGTGCCAGCGCCCTTGCAAATGAGCAGTTCTTC. Translating it yields CASALANEQFF. This sequence joins TRBV12-3 or TRBV12-4 and TRBJ2-1; D not certain. Trimming cost V 8 bases and J 7 bases, with 9 bases left between them. The CDR3 runs to 11 residues.

The CDR3 sequence: CASSQAGASGNTIYF. The CDR3, as DNA: TGCGCCAGCAGCCAAGCAGGGGCCTCTGGAAACACCATATATTTT. The chain couples TRBV4-1 to TRBJ1-3; TRBD1 might be the D (6 bases). Germline V gives CDR1 MGHRA, CDR2 YSYEKL. Trimming took off 1 base at V and 0 bases at J, with 7 bases between the two ends. The CDR3 is 15 amino acids.

About this clone itself: Relative to the germline gene, one junction end is altered; a read error may explain this. V usage is TRBV27 and J usage is TRBJ2-1; 9 nucleotides match TRBD2. Germline CDR1 is MNHEY and CDR2 is SMNVEV (reference sequence). There are 16 residues in the CDR3. CDR3 region: CTSSFRAGGQVNEQFF. CDR3 nucleotides: TGTACCAGCAGTTTTAGGGCGGGGGGGCAGGTGAATGAGCAGTTCTTC.

V gene TRBV5-1 combines with J gene TRBJ1-1, with D hard to call. This CDR3 is built from 14 residues. Trimming took 0 bases from V and 4 from J, leaving 10 bases between them. The germline V gene has CDR1 SGHRS and CDR2 YFSETQ. CDR3 sequence reads: CASSLVGFGTEAFF. CDR3 nucleotides: TGCGCCAGCAGCTTGGTGGGCTTTGGCACTGAAGCTTTCTTT.

The chain is built from TRBV28 and TRBJ1-1, with D uncertain. Germline V gene lookup returns CDR1 MDHEN and CDR2 SYDVKM. V was pared by 3 bases and J by 4 bases, with 12 bases between. CDR3 length: 14 residues. Written as DNA, the CDR3 is TGTGCCAGCAGTTTCTCTGACCTGGGCACTGAAGCTTTCTTT. Protein sequence: CASSFSDLGTEAFF. The full variable domain, with the rest looked up from reference TRBV28 and TRBJ1-1, is DVKVTQSSRYLVKRTGEKVFLECVQDMDHENMFWYRQDPGLGLRLIYFSYDVKMKEKGDIPEGYSVSREKKERFSLILESASTNQTSMYLCASSFSDLGTEAFFGQGTRLTVV.

The chain employs TRBV7-2 and TRBJ2-5; tentatively, D is TRBD1 (5 bases). Germline V lookup: CDR1 SGHTA, CDR2 FQGNSA. V lost 1 base to trimming and J lost 5 bases, with 14 bases between them. This CDR3 contains 15 residues. CDR3 loop: CASSLGTGVGETQYF. The CDR3 region has the DNA TGTGCCAGCAGCTTAGGCACAGGAGTTGGGGAGACCCAGTACTTC. Drawing the rest from reference TRBV7-2 and TRBJ2-5, the complete variable domain is GAGVSQSPSNKVTEKGKDVELRCDPISGHTALYWYRQSLGQGLEFLIYFQGNSAPDKSGLPSDRFSAERTGGSVSTLTIQRTQQEDSAVYLCASSLGTGVGETQYFGPGTRLLVL.

This chain links TRBV7-3 with TRBJ1-1; D not resolved. The V and J ends lost 5 bases and 0 bases respectively, with 7 bases between them. The CDR3 length is 13 residues. CDR1 is SGHTA, CDR2 FQGTGA, per germline. In nucleotides, the CDR3 is TGTGCCAGCAGCCGACGGTTGAACACTGAAGCTTTCTTT. Its protein is CASSRRLNTEAFF. The full variable domain, rest sourced from reference TRBV7-3 and TRBJ1-1, is GAGVSQTPSNKVTEKGKYVELRCDPISGHTALYWYRQSLGQGPEFLIYFQGTGAADDSGLPNDRFFAVRPEGSVSTLKIQRTERGDSAVYLCASSRRLNTEAFFGQGTRLTVV.

V and J are TRBV28 and TRBJ1-6; D may be TRBD1 (6 bases). The CDR3 is made up of 19 amino acids. Trimming left V 2 bases short and J 0 bases short, with 17 bases between. The germline gives CDR1 MDHEN, CDR2 SYDVKM. DNA for the CDR3: TGTGCCAGCAGTTTAGCAGGACAGCCGATCAGCTCCTATAATTCACCCCTCCACTTT. Translated, it gives CASSLAGQPISSYNSPLHF.

This clone was observed a few times. J is TRBJ2-1 and V is TRBV27, with TRBD2 matching 12 bases. This CDR3 has 15 amino acids. Germline V lookup: CDR1 MNHEY, CDR2 SMNVEV (reference sequence). With V trimmed by 0 bases and J by 10 bases, 4 bases remained unmatched. CDR3 region: CASSLSTGLAGEQFF. CDR3 coding DNA: TGTGCCAGCAGTTTATCTACGGGACTAGCGGGCGAGCAGTTCTTC.

This chain joins TRBV19 and TRBJ1-1; TRBD1 might be the D (5 bases). CDR1 LNHDA and CDR2 SQIVND come from the germline V gene (reference sequence). V lost 3 bases and J 0 bases, leaving 11 bases between the germline ends. CDR3 length equals 15 residues. The CDR3 region has the DNA TGTGCCAGTAGTATGAGCGGGGCGCTGAACACTGAAGCTTTCTTT. This sequence encodes CASSMSGALNTEAFF.

CDR3 in DNA: TGCGCCAGCAGCCAAGATCTTCGGGGCTACTACAATGAGCAGTTCTTC. Amino acids: CASSQDLRGYYNEQFF. V usage is TRBV4-3 and J usage is TRBJ2-1; D possibly matches TRBD1 or TRBD2 (5 bases each). The CDR3 runs 16 residues. Trimming pared 0 bases from V and 3 bases from J, leaving 12 bases between. Germline CDR1 reads LGHNA; CDR2 reads YSLEER.

V usage is TRBV29-1 and J usage is TRBJ1-4; D not certain. This CDR3 contains 13 residues. Germline V gene data show CDR1 as SQVTM and CDR2 as ANQGSEA. Trimming shortened V by 1 base and J by 7 bases, and 10 bases separated the two germline ends. This CDR3 is CSVEAPTGEKLFF. CDR3 bases: TGCAGCGTTGAAGCCCCTACGGGTGAAAAACTGTTTTTT.

The V gene is TRBV11-2, the J gene TRBJ1-2, with D unclear. This CDR3 comprises 12 residues. Germline CDR1 is SGHAT and CDR2 is FQNNGV. V lost 5 bases to trimming and J lost 8 bases, with 12 bases between them. This chain's CDR3 is CASSERVDGYTF. The CDR3 DNA is TGTGCCAGCAGCGAAAGGGTCGACGGCTACACCTTC.

This chain joins TRBV5-1 and TRBJ2-1; D not certain. Germline CDR1 and CDR2: SGHRS and YFSETQ. This CDR3 has 16 amino acids. Trimming cost V 1 base and J 0 bases, with 11 bases left between them. CDR3 nucleotide sequence: TGCGCCAGCAGCTTGTTGGGCACGAGCTCCTACAATGAGCAGTTCTTC. Its protein product is CASSLLGTSSYNEQFF.

The V gene is TRBV25-1, the J gene TRBJ2-1; no definite D call. Trimming removed 3 bases from V and 2 bases from J, with 14 bases in between. Looked up from germline, CDR1 is MGHDK and CDR2 is SYGVNS. This CDR3 has 16 residues. The chain's CDR3 is CASSDGLLRTYNEQFF. The CDR3, as DNA: TGTGCCAGCAGTGACGGGCTTCTTAGAACCTACAATGAGCAGTTCTTC.

J is TRBJ2-7 and V is TRBV5-6; D is possibly TRBD2 (6 bases). CDR1 is SGHDT, CDR2 YYEEEE, per germline. The CDR3 spans 14 residues. V was cut by 4 bases and J by 6 bases, with 17 bases left in between. The CDR3 DNA is TGTGCCAGCAGCGCTATAACTAGCAACCCCGAGCAGTACTTC. As protein: CASSAITSNPEQYF.

This clone was found a few times. This specimen includes other DNA sequences encoding the same CDR3. J is TRBJ2-2 and V is TRBV5-4, with D uncertain. The CDR3 consists of 15 residues. Germline V gene data show CDR1 as SGHNT and CDR2 as YYREEE (reference sequence). V lost 4 bases and J 1 base, leaving 11 bases between the germline ends. CDR3 coding DNA: TGTGCCAGCAGCCAGAACCGTGGGAACACCGGGGAGCTGTTTTTT. It is translated as CASSQNRGNTGELFF.